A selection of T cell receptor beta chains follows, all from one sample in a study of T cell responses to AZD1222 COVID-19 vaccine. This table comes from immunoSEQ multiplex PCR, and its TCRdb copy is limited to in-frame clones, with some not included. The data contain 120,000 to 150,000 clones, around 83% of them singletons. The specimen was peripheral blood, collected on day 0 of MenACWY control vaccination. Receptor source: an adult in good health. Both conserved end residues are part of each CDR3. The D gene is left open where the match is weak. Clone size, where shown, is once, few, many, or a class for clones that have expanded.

TGTGCCAGCAGGACAGGGGGGCTTGGCGGGGAGCTGTTTTTT | CASRTGGLGGELFF | TRBJ2-2 | TRBV9 | - | TRBD1
TGTGCCAGCAGCTTGGTGCTTTGGCAGCCCCAGCATTTT | CASSLVLWQPQHF | TRBJ1-5 | TRBV5-5 | - | -
TGTGCCAGCTCGCCGTCCGCTCAGCTACATCAGCCCCAGCATTTT | CASSPSAQLHQPQHF | TRBJ1-5 | TRBV18 | few | -
TGTGCCACCAGTGACCCGGGGGGCACTGAAGCTTTCTTT | CATSDPGGTEAFF | TRBJ1-1 | TRBV24-1 | - | -
TGTGCCGCCGGGACAGGGGGGTCCATCTACTATGGCTACACCTTC | CAAGTGGSIYYGYTF | TRBJ1-2 | TRBV28 | - | TRBD1
TGCGCCAGCAGAGCTAGCGGGGGCAACGAGCAGTACTTC | CASRASGGNEQYF | TRBJ2-7 | TRBV5-1 | - | TRBD2
TGCGCCAGCAGCTTGATGACAGGATTGAACACTGAAGCTTTCTTT | CASSLMTGLNTEAFF | TRBJ1-1 | TRBV5-1 | - | -
TGTGCCAGCAGCCAAGAGGGACGGCTAAATTCACCCCTCCACTTT | CASSQEGRLNSPLHF | TRBJ1-6 | TRBV14 | - | -
TGTGCCAGCAGTGATGGGCAGAGCTATAATTCACCCCTCCACTTT | CASSDGQSYNSPLHF | TRBJ1-6 | TRBV25-1 | - | -
TGTGCCAGCAGTTTATACGGCGGGGGGGGAATGAACATTCAGTACTTC | CASSLYGGGGMNIQYF | TRBJ2-4 | TRBV28 | few | TRBD2
TGTGCCAGCAGCGGGAGGGGAGGGGGCTCCCCTACCGGGGAGCTGTTTTTT | CASSGRGGGSPTGELFF | TRBJ2-2 | TRBV9 | - | -
TGTGCCAGTAGTATAAACGGGGGGGCCCGAGAGACCCAGTACTTC | CASSINGGARETQYF | TRBJ2-5 | TRBV19 | - | TRBD2
TGCGCCAGCAGCCAAGGTCACAGCCAAGAGACCCAGTACTTC | CASSQGHSQETQYF | TRBJ2-5 | TRBV4-1 | once | -
TGTGCCACCAGCCAGGGCTCTTGGTATGGCTACACCTTC | CATSQGSWYGYTF | TRBJ1-2 | TRBV24-1 | - | -
TGTGCCAGCAGACGGGGGGACGCTGAAGCTTTCTTT | CASRRGDAEAFF | TRBJ1-1 | TRBV6-5 | - | -
TGCGCCAGCAGTCCTGGACTAGCGGGGACCTACAATGAGCAGTTCTTC | CASSPGLAGTYNEQFF | TRBJ2-1 | TRBV5-1 | - | TRBD2
TGTGCCACCCAGGGTCGGGGGCCCGACACAGATACGCAGTATTTT | CATQGRGPDTDTQYF | TRBJ2-3 | TRBV10-3 | once | -
TGCGCCAGCAGTAGAGGGAACACTGAAGCTTTCTTT | CASSRGNTEAFF | TRBJ1-1 | TRBV5-1 | many | -
TGCGCCAGCAGCTTGCAGGGTGCCCTCAATTCACCCCTCCACTTT | CASSLQGALNSPLHF | TRBJ1-6 | TRBV5-1 | - | -
TGTGCTAGTGCGGGTGGGGGATTCACCGGGGAGCTGTTTTTT | CASAGGGFTGELFF | TRBJ2-2 | TRBV12-5 | - | -
TGTGCCAGCTCACCCTCCGGGACGGCTAACTATGGCTACACCTTC | CASSPSGTANYGYTF | TRBJ1-2 | TRBV18 | once | -
TGTGCCAGCAGTGAATTCGGTCAGGCCCTCTCTAACTATGGCTACACCTTC | CASSEFGQALSNYGYTF | TRBJ1-2 | TRBV2 | - | -
TGTGCCAGCAGCGTAGATTCGGGGAGTAATCAGCCCCAGCATTTT | CASSVDSGSNQPQHF | TRBJ1-5 | TRBV9 | - | -
TGTGCCAGCAGCCCAACGGGGGGCGAAGAGACCCAGTACTTC | CASSPTGGEETQYF | TRBJ2-5 | TRBV28 | - | -
TGTGCCATCAGCAGTGGGAGTGGGGAAGAGACCCAGTACTTC | CAISSGSGEETQYF | TRBJ2-5 | TRBV10-3 | once | -
TGTGCCAGCAGCTTAGTTCCAGGGGGGTATGGCTACACCTTC | CASSLVPGGYGYTF | TRBJ1-2 | TRBV7-2 | - | TRBD1
TGTGCCAGCAGCTTGAGGGAGGGGGAGTACAATGAGCAGTTCTTC | CASSLREGEYNEQFF | TRBJ2-1 | TRBV5-5 | - | -
TGTGCCAGCTCACCACCCCCTAGTTCTGATACGCAGTATTTT | CASSPPPSSDTQYF | TRBJ2-3 | TRBV18 | - | -
TGTGCCAGCAGCCCCCACCAGGGTAATGAAAAACTGTTTTTT | CASSPHQGNEKLFF | TRBJ1-4 | TRBV5-6 | - | -
TGTGCCAGCTCAGGACAGGGCGATCAGCCCCAGCATTTT | CASSGQGDQPQHF | TRBJ1-5 | TRBV18 | - | TRBD1
TGTGCCAGCTCACCACCGAGCGGGGGGGCCAGTGAGCAGTTCTTC | CASSPPSGGASEQFF | TRBJ2-1 | TRBV18 | - | TRBD2
TGTGCCAGCAGCTTAGACGGATATAGCAATCAGCCCCAGCATTTT | CASSLDGYSNQPQHF | TRBJ1-5 | TRBV7-8 | - | -
TGTGCCAGCAGTCAGGGATCTGGGGCCAACGTCCTGACTTTC | CASSQGSGANVLTF | TRBJ2-6 | TRBV6-5 | once | -
TGTGCCAGCAGTGAGGAACGGAGTGTCGTTGCGAATATTCAGTACTTC | CASSEERSVVANIQYF | TRBJ2-4 | TRBV2 | - | -
TGTGCCAGCAGCTACCTTGGGGCCAACAACTATGGCTACACCTTC | CASSYLGANNYGYTF | TRBJ1-2 | TRBV11-2 | - | -
TGTGCCAGCGGCCGACAGGGTGGTCCCCTCCACTTT | CASGRQGGPLHF | TRBJ1-6 | TRBV27 | - | TRBD1
TGTGCCAGCAGTTCGATCTACAGGGCGGCAGATACGCAGTATTTT | CASSSIYRAADTQYF | TRBJ2-3 | TRBV28 | once | -
TGTGCCAGCTCACCACCACAGGGTAGCAATCAGCCCCAGCATTTT | CASSPPQGSNQPQHF | TRBJ1-5 | TRBV18 | - | -
TGTGCCAGCAGCTTCCGGGACAGCTTCCAAGAGACCCAGTACTTC | CASSFRDSFQETQYF | TRBJ2-5 | TRBV7-6 | - | TRBD1